This T cell receptor (beta chain) was captured in a study of CD8 T cells in Susac syndrome. With random hexamers, reverse transcription was performed on roughly 0.45 to 1 ug of RNA. TCRdb passed the immunoSEQ multiplex PCR reads through MiXCR, listing each CDR3 protein once. In the table there are about 200,000 distinct CDR3 sequences, 90% to 95% of which are singletons. The CDR3 covers 14 residues. From germline, CDR1 is SQVTM and CDR2 ANQGSEA. Trimming cost V 7 bases and J 5 bases, with 18 bases left between them. The specimen sequenced was CD4+ T cells from PBMCs. The rearrangement uses TRBV29-1 and TRBJ2-1; D not resolved. This receptor was obtained from a human donor with multiple sclerosis. The CDR3 DNA follows: TGCAGCGGGGCCTGGCGGTTCGGTAACAATGAGCAGTTCTTC. This codes for CSGAWRFGNNEQFF.